The 30 T cell receptor beta chains below come from one sample, sequenced in a study of blood T cells in healthy people across ages. Next came a second PCR, run for about 7 to 12 cycles, which used a sample-barcoded 5' primer along with a J-beta primer mix. Using its own MiXCR run on the 5' RACE reads, TCRdb lists one record per CDR3 protein. Counted here are more than 900,000 distinct CDR3 sequences, 25% occurring once; the ten biggest clones make up around 0.75%. These data were likewise used in another study, on T cells of mothers and their children.

Sequenced: blood. The receptor source for this set is a girl aged 2 to 9 in good health.

V is TRBV24-1 and J is TRBJ1-1; D is ambiguous. From germline, CDR1 is KGHDR and CDR2 SFDVKD. The germline V and J ends were trimmed by 2 bases and 5 bases, with 5 bases remaining between them. CDR3 length: 12 residues. The CDR3 loop reads CATSDWGTEAFF. The DNA of the CDR3 is TGTGCCACCAGTGATTGGGGTACTGAAGCTTTCTTT.

This clonotype has a handful of counts. This sequence joins TRBV12-3 or TRBV12-4 and TRBJ2-5; 11 bases are shared with TRBD2. The DNA end lines up better with TRBJ2-7; the J call may be wrong. The CDR3 has 14 amino acids. The CDR3 spells CASRLSGREYEQYF. The CDR3 DNA follows: TGTGCCAGCAGACTTAGCGGGAGGGAGTACGAGCAGTACTTC.

This clonotype was seen a handful of times. The rearrangement uses TRBV20-1 and TRBJ1-6; 7 positions match TRBD1. CDR1 and CDR2 from the germline V gene are DFQATT and SNEGSKA (reference sequence). The CDR3 sequence is 15 residues long. The junction had 4 bases not matched to a gene; V was cut back by 1 base and J by 4 bases. The DNA of the CDR3 is TGCAGTGCTAGAGCGCCAGGGGGGTATAATTCACCCCTCCACTTT. Translating it yields CSARAPGGYNSPLHF.

As to this clonotype: The junction does not match germline at one end; this may be a read error. The chain carries TRBV6-4 and TRBJ1-2, with 7 bases aligning to TRBD1. Germline V gene data show CDR1 as MRHNA and CDR2 as SNTAGT. CDR3 length: 11 amino acids. The CDR3 spells CASSRGNGFFF. The CDR3 DNA reads TGTGCCAGCAGCAGGGGGAACGGTTTCTTCTTC.

There are a few counts of this clonotype. V is TRBV28 and J is TRBJ2-5; no definite D call. The V gene lost 5 bases and the J gene lost 5 bases, with 15 bases spanning the gap. Germline CDR1 MDHEN, CDR2 SYDVKM. CDR3 length: 14 amino acids. CDR3 amino acids: CASSLVVSQETQYF. CDR3 nucleotide sequence: TGTGCCAGCAGTCTTGTAGTCTCGCAGGAGACCCAGTACTTC.

The chain carries TRBV20-1 and TRBJ2-3; a weak D match, TRBD1 (5 bases). This CDR3 has 12 amino acids. CDR1 is DFQATT, CDR2 SNEGSKA, per germline (reference sequence). CDR3 sequence: CSGSDRTDTQYF. The DNA for the CDR3 is TGCAGCGGCTCCGACAGAACAGATACGCAGTATTTT.

This clonotype was counted between two and nine times. The chain links TRBV7-2 to TRBJ2-1; possibly TRBD1 for D (5 bases). The V end was cut by 5 bases, the J end by 4 bases, with 21 bases between. The germline V gene encodes CDR1 SGHTA and CDR2 FQGNSA. The CDR3 loop spans 17 amino acids. CDR3 DNA sequence: TGTGCCAGCAGCCCCTATATAGACAGAAATTATTACAATGAGCAGTTCTTC. Its protein product is CASSPYIDRNYYNEQFF.

In its sample, this clonotype was seen a few times. The J gene is TRBJ2-5, the V gene TRBV10-1; D gene unclear. Near its end, the DNA agrees better with TRBJ2-7, so the J call may be wrong. CDR1 is WNHNN and CDR2 is SYGVQD in the germline V gene (reference sequence). This CDR3 is 14 amino acids long. This CDR3 is CASSERMDLYEQYF. The CDR3 nucleotides read TGCGCCAGCAGTGAGCGGATGGACCTCTACGAGCAGTACTTC.

This clonotype turned up a few times. The rearrangement joins TRBV20-1 to TRBJ2-7; no definite D call. V lost 3 bases to trimming and J lost 2 bases, with 11 bases between them. Germline V gene data show CDR1 as DFQATT and CDR2 as SNEGSKA (reference sequence). The CDR3 contains 13 residues. As DNA, the CDR3 is TGCAGTGCTAGGACCCTTGAAACCTACGAGCAGTACTTC. Translated: CSARTLETYEQYF.

There are a few counts of this clonotype. The V call is TRBV3-1, the J call TRBJ2-5, with D perhaps TRBD2 (6 bases). Deletions cut 1 base from V and 5 bases from J, with 14 bases between. This CDR3 region has 15 residues. Germline-derived CDR1 and CDR2 are LGHDT and YNNKEL (reference sequence). DNA of the CDR3: TGTGCCAGCAGCCAAGTCGGAGGGTCGTGGGAGACCCAGTACTTC. Translation: CASSQVGGSWETQYF.

V is TRBV11-2 and J is TRBJ1-6, with a possible D match to TRBD1 (6 bases). Germline values: CDR1 SGHAT, CDR2 FQNNGV. The CDR3 covers 15 residues. With 2 bases removed from V and 7 bases from J, the gap between germline ends came to 12 bases. CDR3 protein: CASSLFQQGNSPLHF. The CDR3, as DNA: TGTGCCAGCAGCTTATTTCAACAGGGCAATTCACCCCTCCACTTT.

The J gene is TRBJ2-5, the V gene TRBV20-1; D is undetermined. V lost 2 bases to trimming and J lost 4 bases, with 5 bases between them. There are 11 residues in the CDR3. CDR1 is DFQATT, CDR2 SNEGSKA, per germline (reference sequence). The CDR3 region has the DNA TGCAGTGCTAGAAAGGGAGAGACCCAGTACTTC. Residues: CSARKGETQYF.

This clonotype showed up just a few times. This rearrangement joins TRBV12-3 or TRBV12-4 to TRBJ2-7; maybe TRBD1 (6 bases). The CDR3 consists of 13 residues. V lost 6 bases and J 3 bases, leaving 12 bases between the germline ends. CDR3 sequence reads: CASRAQGGYEQYF. The CDR3 DNA sequence: TGTGCCAGCAGGGCCCAAGGGGGCTACGAGCAGTACTTC.

This clonotype has only a few counts. The chain combines TRBV24-1 with TRBJ2-3; D is possibly TRBD2 (5 bases). Germline CDR1 and CDR2: KGHDR and SFDVKD. The length of the CDR3 is 13 residues. The V end lost 4 bases, the J end lost 5 bases, and 9 bases lay between the germline ends. The CDR3 is CATSDGELDTQYF. In DNA form, the CDR3 reads TGTGCCACCAGTGACGGGGAGTTAGATACGCAGTATTTT.

The chain uses TRBV2 and TRBJ2-1; D is uncertain. The CDR3 extends over 11 amino acids. V was shortened by 6 bases and J by 10 bases, with 10 bases between the two germline ends. Germline CDR1 reads SNHLY; CDR2 reads FYNNEI. CDR3 region: CASRNRFEQFF. The CDR3 DNA reads TGTGCCAGCAGAAACCGTTTCGAGCAGTTCTTC.

The CDR3 DNA sequence: TGTGCCAGCAGCCAGAGGACTGGCGGACTCACAGATACGCAGTATTTT. The encoded protein is CASSQRTGGLTDTQYF. V and J are TRBV7-9 and TRBJ2-3; possible D gene TRBD2, 5 bases. The CDR3 covers 16 residues. CDR1 is SEHNR, CDR2 FQNEAQ, per germline (reference sequence). Trimming shortened V by 5 bases and J by 2 bases, and 17 bases separated the two germline ends.

The sample holds a few counts of this clonotype. V is TRBV20-1 and J is TRBJ2-7; D not resolved. Deletions cut 1 base from V and 5 bases from J, with 18 bases between. The CDR3 spans 15 residues. CDR1 DFQATT and CDR2 SNEGSKA come from the germline V gene (reference sequence). The DNA for the CDR3 is TGCAGTGCTAGAGGCAGAGAGTCTTTCTTCCACGAGCAGTACTTC. It encodes CSARGRESFFHEQYF.

The chain couples TRBV10-3 to TRBJ2-2; D is ambiguous. Germline CDR1 reads ENHRY; CDR2 reads SYGVKD. This CDR3 spans 14 amino acids. Trimming left V 8 bases short and J 5 bases short, with 15 bases between. DNA for the CDR3: TGTGCCATCCCCGGGCACATGGTGACCGGGGAGCTGTTTTTT. Translating it yields CAIPGHMVTGELFF.

This chain uses TRBV4-3 with TRBJ1-2, with a weak D call TRBD1 (5 bases). Germline V lookup: CDR1 LGHNA, CDR2 YSLEER. The V and J ends lost 4 bases and 4 bases respectively, with 13 bases between them. The CDR3 consists of 14 residues. The CDR3 loop is CASSPRQLAYGYTF. The CDR3 nucleotides are TGCGCCAGCAGCCCCAGACAGTTGGCCTATGGCTACACCTTC.

This clonotype has ten or more counts. CDR3 sequence (DNA): TGTGCCAGCAGCCAGGCCGGACAGAACCATCAGCCCCAGCATTTT. It translates to CASSQAGQNHQPQHF. The J gene is TRBJ1-5, the V gene TRBV3-1; D is perhaps TRBD1 (6 bases). This CDR3 comprises 15 residues. The germline V gene encodes CDR1 LGHDT and CDR2 YNNKEL (reference sequence). Trimming shortened V by 3 bases and J by 5 bases, and 14 bases separated the two germline ends.

In its sample, this clonotype was seen a few times. The chain combines TRBV18 with TRBJ1-5; D ambiguous. This CDR3 spans 14 amino acids. V was shortened by 3 bases and J by 2 bases, with 8 bases between the two germline ends. The germline gives CDR1 KGHSH, CDR2 LQKENI. CDR3 sequence (DNA): TGTGCCAGCTCACCTTCCAGTGGCAATCAGCCCCAGCATTTT. This codes for CASSPSSGNQPQHF.

V usage is TRBV29-1 and J usage is TRBJ2-7; TRBD1 matches 7 bases. V was clipped by 4 bases and J by 4 bases; unmatched bases: 16. The CDR3 is 16 residues long. CDR1 SQVTM and CDR2 ANQGSEA come from the germline V gene. This CDR3 reads CSVGGPSGTAAYEQYF. The DNA of the CDR3 is TGCAGCGTTGGGGGCCCCTCGGGGACAGCAGCTTACGAGCAGTACTTC.

This clonotype was recorded a few times. The chain uses TRBV4-1 and TRBJ2-4; 7 nucleotides match TRBD1. The ends lost 3 bases at V and 6 bases at J; junction bases unmatched: 17. This CDR3 is 18 amino acids long. CDR1 and CDR2 (germline): MGHRA, YSYEKL. The CDR3 region is CASSQGDRVISLRNIQYF. CDR3 coding DNA: TGCGCCAGCAGCCAGGGAGACAGGGTTATTAGCCTAAGAAACATTCAGTACTTC.

This sequence joins TRBV4-1 and TRBJ1-1, with 7 nucleotides matching TRBD1. The length of the CDR3 is 16 residues. Germline CDR1 and CDR2: MGHRA and YSYEKL. V lost 0 bases and J lost 9; bases outside the gene matches: 13. In nucleotides, the CDR3 is TGCGCCAGCAGCCAAGATTACGCGGGACAGCCTGGTAAAGCTTTCTTT. Its protein is CASSQDYAGQPGKAFF.

There are a few counts of this clonotype. The chain uses TRBV5-1 and TRBJ2-7, with TRBD1 matching over 7 bases. V lost 2 bases and J lost 1; bases outside the gene matches: 6. CDR1 and CDR2 from the germline V gene are SGHRS and YFSETQ. This CDR3 has 15 amino acids. CDR3 amino acids: CASSFWQGVSYEQYF. As DNA, the CDR3 is TGCGCCAGCAGCTTTTGGCAGGGGGTATCCTACGAGCAGTACTTC.

The CDR3 DNA reads as TGCGCCAGCAGCTTGGAAGGGTTGGTCTATGGCTACACCTTC. This gives the protein CASSLEGLVYGYTF. J is TRBJ1-2 and V is TRBV5-1; D uncertain. Germline CDR1 and CDR2: SGHRS and YFSETQ. The CDR3 is 14 amino acids. V was clipped by 0 bases and J by 4 bases, with 10 bases between them.

The table lists this clonotype with a few counts. V is TRBV7-8 and J is TRBJ2-5, with 12 bases lining up with TRBD2. The DNA end is more similar to TRBJ2-1, so the J call may be wrong. In germline, CDR1 is SGHVS, CDR2 FQNEAQ. This CDR3 is 16 amino acids long. The CDR3 region has the DNA TGTGCCAGCAGCCCGCACCTGACTAGCGGGGGCGGTGAGCAGTTCTTC. Encoded protein: CASSPHLTSGGGEQFF.

The chain couples TRBV6-6 to TRBJ2-7; D is unclear. Germline CDR1 is MNHNY and CDR2 is SVGAGI (reference sequence). The CDR3 extends over 11 amino acids. V was shortened by 7 bases and J by 6 bases, with 10 bases between the two germline ends. CDR3 coding DNA: TGTGCCAGCATCTCAGAGTTCGAGCAGTACTTC. It specifies CASISEFEQYF.

This chain links TRBV20-1 with TRBJ2-5; no clear D gene. Deletions cut 2 bases from V and 2 bases from J, with 21 bases between. The CDR3 length is 17 residues. In germline, CDR1 is DFQATT, CDR2 SNEGSKA (reference sequence). CDR3 residues: CSARTPGSLPLQETQYF. Here the CDR3 DNA reads TGCAGTGCTAGAACCCCCGGATCCTTGCCCCTACAAGAGACCCAGTACTTC.

The rearrangement uses TRBV29-1 and TRBJ2-5; D is unresolved. The CDR3 runs to 12 residues. CDR1 is SQVTM and CDR2 is ANQGSEA in the germline V gene. The ends were cut back, 5 bases at V and 5 bases at J, with 12 bases in the middle. The CDR3: CSVFFTGETQYF. As DNA, the CDR3 is TGCAGCGTTTTCTTCACCGGGGAGACCCAGTACTTC.